The source of this T cell receptor beta chain is a study of T cell repertoires in cytomegalovirus infection. About the research overall: Both CMV infection and a matching HLA type were indicated by public TCR beta signatures.

Many counts were recorded for this clonotype. Germline CDR1 is SGHTA and CDR2 is FQGNSA. The germline V and J ends were trimmed by 5 bases and 9 bases, with 14 bases remaining between them. The CDR3 contains 14 residues. TCRdb used MiXCR to reprocess the reads, holding one entry per CDR3 protein. Of around 530,000 distinct CDR3 sequences in the sample, around 27% were seen once. The receptor comes from a human donor in good health (CMV status not recorded). Some clones in this sample may be carry-over from other donors' samples. This chain uses TRBV7-2 with TRBJ1-6; perhaps TRBD1 as D (5 bases). The sample was PBMCs. The CDR3 spells CASSPREYGSPLHF. CDR3 nucleotides: TGTGCCAGCAGCCCCAGGGAGTATGGTTCACCCCTCCACTTT. Filled out from reference TRBV7-2 and TRBJ1-6, the complete variable domain reads GAGVSQSPSNKVTEKGKDVELRCDPISGHTALYWYRQSLGQGLEFLIYFQGNSAPDKSGLPSDRFSAERTGGSVSTLTIQRTQQEDSAVYLCASSPREYGSPLHFGNGTRLTVT.